The 11 T cell receptor beta chains given below trace back to one sample, sequenced in a study of blood T cells in healthy people across ages. Using a J-beta primer mix together with a sample-barcoded 5' primer, a second PCR was run for about 6 to 12 cycles. MiXCR, applied by TCRdb to the 5' RACE reads, yields one record per CDR3 protein. The sample lists over a million distinct CDR3 sequences, 40% to 50% occurring once. The sample consisted of blood. The receptors shown here come from a woman aged 60 to 75 in good health.

This clonotype was seen a few times. This rearrangement joins TRBV27 to TRBJ1-5; D is perhaps TRBD1 (6 bases). The CDR3 is 13 amino acids. The germline V gene has CDR1 MNHEY and CDR2 SMNVEV (reference sequence). Deletions cut 4 bases from V and 4 bases from J, with 8 bases between. CDR3 sequence (DNA): TGTGCCAGCAGTTGGACAGAAAATCAGCCCCAGCATTTT. Translated: CASSWTENQPQHF.

The DNA of the CDR3 is TGTGCCAGCAGCTTAGGAAACAGGAGAGATACGCAGTATTTT. Translating gives CASSLGNRRDTQYF. The rearrangement links TRBV7-6 to TRBJ2-3; maybe TRBD1 (5 bases). The germline V gene has CDR1 SGHVS and CDR2 FNYEAQ. The CDR3 sequence is 14 residues long. The V gene lost 1 base and the J gene lost 5 bases, with 10 bases spanning the gap.

V is TRBV6-2 or TRBV6-3 and J is TRBJ2-2, with 13 bases aligning to TRBD2. CDR3 length: 16 amino acids. Looked up from germline, CDR1 is MNHEY and CDR2 is SVGEGT. V lost 5 bases to trimming and J lost 6 bases; unmatched junction nucleotides: 6. CDR3 sequence (DNA): TGTGCCAGCAGTAACCCGGGACTAGCGGGACCCGGGGAGCTGTTTTTT. Its translation: CASSNPGLAGPGELFF.

This clonotype was observed at least ten times. The chain is built from TRBV27 and TRBJ2-5; D tentatively fits TRBD1 or TRBD2 (6 bases each). Germline V gives CDR1 MNHEY, CDR2 SMNVEV (reference sequence). CDR3 length: 14 residues. Between the trimmed V and J ends, which lost 3 bases and 1 base, there was a span of 9 bases. The CDR3 sequence is CASSLGGPQETQYF. Written as DNA, the CDR3 is TGTGCCAGCAGTTTGGGGGGCCCCCAAGAGACCCAGTACTTC.

Remarks on this clonotype: This may stem from a read error, because a much larger clone lies one nucleotide away. The chain has TRBV4-2 and TRBJ2-1; the D call may be TRBD1 or TRBD2 (6 bases each). CDR1 is LGHNA and CDR2 is YNFKEQ in the germline V gene. The CDR3 spans 13 residues. CDR3 sequence: CANSPPGGFEQFF. The CDR3 DNA is TGTGCCAACAGCCCTCCCGGGGGCTTTGAGCAGTTCTTC.

The rearrangement joins TRBV4-1 to TRBJ1-4; 7 positions match TRBD1. V lost 2 bases to trimming and J lost 5 bases; unmatched junction nucleotides: 8. In germline, CDR1 is MGHRA, CDR2 YSYEKL. The CDR3 loop spans 16 amino acids. CDR3 sequence reads: CASSQTDREGNEKLFF. The CDR3 nucleotides read TGCGCCAGCAGCCAAACTGACAGGGAGGGAAATGAAAAACTGTTTTTT.

This sequence joins TRBV9 and TRBJ2-2; 12 positions match TRBD2. The CDR3 contains 17 residues. The germline V gene encodes CDR1 SGDLS and CDR2 YYNGEE. J lost 4 bases, V lost 4 bases, and 8 bases had no gene match. CDR3 loop: CASSLGLAGSFTGELFF. CDR3 nucleotide sequence: TGTGCCAGCAGCTTAGGACTAGCGGGATCCTTCACCGGGGAGCTGTTTTTT.

A few counts support this clonotype. The rearrangement uses TRBV29-1 and TRBJ2-7, with a possible D match to TRBD1 (6 bases). Germline V CDR1 and CDR2: SQVTM, ANQGSEA. Between the trimmed V and J ends, which lost 4 bases and 5 bases, there was a span of 12 bases. This CDR3 spans 12 amino acids. This CDR3 is CSVGVGADEQYF. The CDR3 DNA reads TGCAGCGTTGGGGTGGGGGCGGACGAGCAGTACTTC.

The J gene is TRBJ1-6, the V gene TRBV7-9, with D hard to call. V lost 3 bases and J lost 7, with 7 bases in between. The CDR3 runs to 13 residues. CDR1 SEHNR and CDR2 FQNEAQ come from the germline V gene (reference sequence). Here the CDR3 DNA reads TGTGCCAGCAGCTTTAACGGGAATTCACCCCTCCACTTT. This codes for CASSFNGNSPLHF.

This rearrangement joins TRBV9 to TRBJ2-1; D is perhaps TRBD1 (7 bases). Between the trimmed V and J ends, which lost 6 bases and 7 bases, there was a span of 11 bases. The germline CDR1 and CDR2 sequences are SGDLS and YYNGEE. The length of the CDR3 is 12 residues. DNA for the CDR3: TGTGCCAGCAAGGGGGCGGGGAATGAGCAGTTCTTC. This translates into CASKGAGNEQFF.

The rearrangement uses TRBV5-1 and TRBJ2-1; 7 nucleotides match TRBD2. Trimming cost V 4 bases and J 6 bases; bases outside gene matches: 13. The CDR3 has 16 amino acids. The germline V gene encodes CDR1 SGHRS and CDR2 YFSETQ. CDR3 DNA: TGCGCCAGCAGCGCCGTGGGGGGGAGCGGCCTCAATGAGCAGTTCTTC. It yields the protein CASSAVGGSGLNEQFF.